These T cell receptor beta chains were read from a single sample in a study of response to subunit inactivated influenza vaccine. TCRdb reprocessed the RT-PCR reads with MiXCR, giving one entry per CDR3 protein. The table shows more than 450,000 distinct CDR3 sequences, with around 8% occurring only once. Sequencing used PBMCs from blood, obtained roughly 24 months after vaccination. These receptors were obtained from a man in his fifties or sixties who received an inactivated influenza vaccine. Each CDR3 is given with its conserved first and last residue. A D gene is named only where the DNA matches it firmly. Clone size is not always given. Where it is, it says once, few, many or a class for expanded clones.

j_call	v_call	clone_size	d_call	cdr3_aa	cdr3_nt
TRBJ2-2	TRBV7-8	-	-	CASPTSPGINTGELFF	TGTGCCAGTCCCACCTCGCCAGGGATAAACACCGGGGAGCTGTTTTTT
TRBJ2-7	TRBV4-1	few	TRBD2	CASSHQLAGSYEQYF	TGCGCCAGCAGCCACCAACTAGCGGGCTCCTACGAGCAGTACTTC
TRBJ2-1	TRBV3-1	few	-	CASSQVEEQFF	TGTGCCAGCAGCCAAGTTGAAGAGCAGTTCTTC
TRBJ1-1	TRBV6-5	many	-	CASSYSPAANTEAFF	TGTGCCAGCAGTTACTCGCCCGCAGCGAACACTGAAGCTTTCTTT
TRBJ2-7	TRBV5-1	-	-	CPSSLGGTVSEYYEQYF	TGCCCCAGCAGCTTGGGCGGGACAGTTTCAGAATACTACGAGCAGTACTTC
TRBJ2-7	TRBV5-6	few	-	CASSRGRNSYEQYF	TGTGCCAGCAGCCGAGGACGCAACTCCTACGAGCAGTACTTC
TRBJ2-1	TRBV18	few	TRBD1	CASSPRTPRPGQGAFDEQFF	TGTGCCAGCTCACCACGGACCCCCCGACCCGGACAGGGTGCTTTCGATGAGCAGTTCTTC
TRBJ2-1	TRBV29-1	many	-	CSVGPPGNEQFF	TGCAGCGTTGGACCCCCAGGGAATGAGCAGTTCTTC
TRBJ2-1	TRBV20-1	-	TRBD2	CSARGASGSWNEQFF	TGCAGTGCTAGAGGAGCTAGCGGGAGCTGGAATGAGCAGTTCTTC
TRBJ1-5	TRBV20-1	many	-	CSARDRTRPADQPQHF	TGCAGTGCTAGAGACCGGACCCGACCGGCGGATCAGCCCCAGCATTTT
TRBJ1-5	TRBV6-1	few	-	CASSPGQTSNQPQHF	TGTGCCAGCAGCCCCGGACAGACCAGCAATCAGCCCCAGCATTTT
TRBJ2-5	TRBV6-6	many	-	CASSYSIDTQYF	TGTGCCAGCAGTTACTCGATTGACACCCAGTACTTC
TRBJ2-6	TRBV5-1	-	TRBD1	CASSRTGARMGANVLTF	TGCGCCAGCAGCAGGACAGGTGCCCGCATGGGGGCCAACGTCCTGACTTTC
TRBJ2-1	TRBV6-1	many	TRBD1	CASRTRQGSYNEQFF	TGTGCCAGCAGAACCCGACAGGGTTCCTACAATGAGCAGTTCTTC
TRBJ2-2	TRBV12-3/TRBV12-4	-	-	CASSSTMGPGELFF	TGTGCCAGCAGTTCTACGATGGGGCCCGGGGAGCTGTTTTTT
TRBJ2-3	TRBV11-3	-	-	CASSSPGQADTQYF	TGTGCCAGCAGCTCGCCGGGACAAGCAGATACGCAGTATTTT
TRBJ2-2	TRBV28	few	-	CATTPSAGLFTGELFF	TGTGCCACCACACCGTCCGCCGGACTGTTCACCGGGGAGCTGTTTTTT
TRBJ2-6	TRBV9	many	TRBD1	CASSVDPRTGVGIANVLTF	TGTGCCAGCAGCGTAGATCCTCGGACAGGAGTGGGGATAGCCAACGTCCTGACTTTC
TRBJ2-1	TRBV6-2/TRBV6-3	few	-	CASTTTMGEQFF	TGTGCCAGCACCACCACTATGGGAGAGCAGTTCTTC
TRBJ2-7	TRBV5-4	few	-	CASSFRNRVHEQYF	TGTGCCAGCAGCTTCCGGAACAGGGTCCACGAGCAGTACTTC
TRBJ2-4	TRBV4-2	many	TRBD2	CASSQDVASGRLLAKNIQYF	TGTGCCAGCAGCCAAGACGTGGCTAGCGGACGACTACTAGCCAAAAACATTCAGTACTTC
TRBJ2-3	TRBV7-8	many	-	CASSPRPGDTQYF	TGTGCCAGCAGCCCGCGTCCAGGGGATACGCAGTATTTT
TRBJ1-4	TRBV6-1	few	-	CASSVQGGAQGEKLFF	TGTGCCAGCAGTGTCCAGGGAGGGGCCCAGGGTGAAAAACTGTTTTTT
TRBJ2-2	TRBV20-1	few	-	CSASFGSGELFF	TGCAGTGCTAGTTTCGGGTCCGGGGAGCTGTTTTTT
TRBJ1-3	TRBV5-5	-	-	CASSLAAQGPWSTIYF	TGTGCCAGCAGCTTGGCCGCGCAGGGCCCCTGGAGCACCATATATTTT
TRBJ1-2	TRBV29-1	many	-	CSVFGAGVNGYTF	TGCAGCGTTTTTGGGGCAGGGGTAAATGGCTACACCTTC
TRBJ2-3	TRBV5-6	few	-	CASSLGRPDTQYF	TGTGCCAGCAGTTTGGGGCGACCAGATACGCAGTATTTT
TRBJ2-7	TRBV7-2	many	-	CASSSGTYINEQYF	TGTGCCAGCAGCTCTGGAACTTATATCAACGAGCAGTACTTC
TRBJ2-7	TRBV20-1	few	TRBD2	CSAAPGTRSDEQYF	TGCAGTGCCGCCCCCGGGACTAGGTCAGACGAGCAGTACTTC
TRBJ2-1	TRBV6-1	-	-	CASSQREIYNEQFF	TGTGCCAGCAGCCAGAGGGAAATCTACAATGAGCAGTTCTTC
TRBJ2-2	TRBV4-3	few	TRBD1	CASSPKDRARNTGELFF	TGCGCCAGCAGCCCCAAGGACAGGGCCCGCAACACCGGGGAGCTGTTTTTT
TRBJ2-5	TRBV4-1	few	-	CASSHDLQGNRETQYF	TGCGCCAGCAGCCACGATTTGCAGGGGAATCGAGAGACCCAGTACTTC
TRBJ2-2	TRBV11-2	few	TRBD1	CASSLRAGGLLNTGELFF	TGTGCCAGCAGCCTAAGGGCAGGGGGCTTGTTAAACACCGGGGAGCTGTTTTTT
TRBJ2-3	TRBV5-1	many	TRBD1	CASSQDRAISTDTQYF	TGCGCCAGCAGCCAAGACAGGGCAATTAGCACAGATACGCAGTATTTT
TRBJ1-6	TRBV11-2	few	-	CASSLEGGLRSPLHF	TGTGCCAGCAGCTTAGAGGGGGGGCTAAGGTCACCCCTCCACTTT
TRBJ2-3	TRBV12-3/TRBV12-4	many	-	CASSAYRVSDTDTQYF	TGTGCCAGCAGCGCCTATAGGGTCTCGGACACAGATACGCAGTATTTT
TRBJ2-3	TRBV4-3	many	TRBD2	CASSQESLAAPGTQYF	TGCGCCAGCAGCCAAGAATCACTAGCGGCCCCGGGAACGCAGTATTTT
TRBJ2-3	TRBV11-2	many	-	CASSLVLYSGTSTDTQYF	TGTGCCAGCAGCTTAGTCCTGTACTCGGGAACTAGCACAGATACGCAGTATTTT
TRBJ2-7	TRBV27	many	TRBD2	CASSPQLAGNYEQYF	TGTGCCAGCAGCCCCCAACTAGCGGGAAACTACGAGCAGTACTTC
TRBJ1-1	TRBV5-1	few	-	CASSFGGSATEAFF	TGCGCCAGCAGCTTCGGGGGGTCCGCCACTGAAGCTTTCTTT
TRBJ1-6	TRBV20-1	many	-	CSASGPPVGALHF	TGCAGTGCTAGCGGACCACCCGTTGGAGCCCTCCACTTT
TRBJ1-2	TRBV4-3	-	-	CASSQDWTDNYGYTF	TGCGCCAGCAGCCAAGATTGGACGGATAACTATGGCTACACCTTC
TRBJ1-5	TRBV4-3	many	-	CASSQDKQGSQPQHF	TGCGCCAGCAGCCAAGATAAGCAGGGTTCTCAGCCCCAGCATTTT
TRBJ2-1	TRBV20-1	few	TRBD2	CSATRLAVVYNEQFF	TGCAGTGCTACTCGTCTAGCGGTGGTTTACAATGAGCAGTTCTTC
TRBJ1-5	TRBV30	-	TRBD1	CAWSAPGTGNQPQHF	TGTGCCTGGAGTGCTCCCGGGACAGGGAATCAGCCCCAGCATTTT
TRBJ2-1	TRBV5-1	many	-	CASSLGYGYEQFF	TGCGCCAGCAGCTTGGGGTACGGGTATGAGCAGTTCTTC
TRBJ1-2	TRBV14	-	-	CASSPFYGSPDYGYTF	TGTGCCAGCAGCCCGTTCTACGGTTCACCCGACTATGGCTACACCTTC
TRBJ1-4	TRBV4-2	few	-	CASSQGGKRANEKLFF	TGTGCCAGCAGCCAAGGTGGGAAACGGGCTAATGAAAAACTGTTTTTT
TRBJ2-7	TRBV19	few	TRBD1	CASAGTGNYEQYF	TGTGCCAGTGCCGGGACAGGGAACTACGAGCAGTACTTC
TRBJ2-3	TRBV6-1	few	TRBD2	CASSVGAGGTPDTQYF	TGTGCCAGCAGTGTCGGGGCGGGAGGGACCCCAGATACGCAGTATTTT
TRBJ2-3	TRBV5-6	few	-	CASSSWTAGGDTQYF	TGTGCCAGCAGCTCCTGGACAGCTGGGGGAGATACGCAGTATTTT
TRBJ2-1	TRBV29-1	many	-	CSVEDHGSYNEQFF	TGCAGCGTTGAAGATCACGGCAGCTACAATGAGCAGTTCTTC
TRBJ1-2	TRBV5-6	-	-	CASSPVTEFYGYTF	TGTGCCAGCAGCCCCGTCACAGAATTCTATGGCTACACCTTC